The clone carrying this T cell receptor beta chain was counted once. What it binds is not known. The CDR3 has 16 amino acids. The germline V gene has CDR1 SGHVS and CDR2 FNYEAQ. V lost 5 bases, J lost 9 bases, and 13 bases stayed unmatched. The data stem from a study of cytomegalovirus exposure and HLA in healthy donors. Study-wide results and limits: First-cohort TCR clusters tended to co-occur in the roughly 130 validation repertoires, a later analysis found. Among the CMV-associated chains, three were confirmed in vitro as specific for CMV antigens.

Some clones are missing from TCRdb's copy, which holds only in-frame ones; the method was immunoSEQ multiplex PCR. The sample yields about 330,000 clones, just over 85% seen once. The chain uses TRBV7-6 and TRBJ2-1, with TRBD2 identical over 10 bases. The sequence was collected from a young woman in good health and CMV-seronegative. The sequencing sample was made of PBMCs. CDR3 DNA: TGTGCCAGCAGCCCTAGGCTAGCGGGAGTAAGGGTTGAGCAGTTCTTC. Translating gives CASSPRLAGVRVEQFF. The full variable domain, its missing parts supplied by reference TRBV7-6 and TRBJ2-1, is GAGVSQSPRYKVTKRGQDVALRCDPISGHVSLYWYRQALGQGPEFLTYFNYEAQQDKSGLPNDRFSAERPEGSISTLTIQRTEQRDSAMYRCASSPRLAGVRVEQFFGPGTRLTVL.